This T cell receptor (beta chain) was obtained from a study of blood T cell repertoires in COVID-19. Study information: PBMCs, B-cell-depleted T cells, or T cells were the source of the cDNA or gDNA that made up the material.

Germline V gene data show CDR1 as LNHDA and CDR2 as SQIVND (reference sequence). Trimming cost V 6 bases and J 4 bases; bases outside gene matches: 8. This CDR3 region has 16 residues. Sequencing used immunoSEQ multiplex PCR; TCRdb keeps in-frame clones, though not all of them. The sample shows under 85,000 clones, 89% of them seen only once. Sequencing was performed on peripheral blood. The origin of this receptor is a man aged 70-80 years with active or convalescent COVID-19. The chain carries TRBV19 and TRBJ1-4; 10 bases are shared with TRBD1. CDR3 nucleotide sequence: TGTGCCAGTAGACGGGACAGGGGTTCGGGTAATGAAAAACTGTTTTTT. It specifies CASRRDRGSGNEKLFF.